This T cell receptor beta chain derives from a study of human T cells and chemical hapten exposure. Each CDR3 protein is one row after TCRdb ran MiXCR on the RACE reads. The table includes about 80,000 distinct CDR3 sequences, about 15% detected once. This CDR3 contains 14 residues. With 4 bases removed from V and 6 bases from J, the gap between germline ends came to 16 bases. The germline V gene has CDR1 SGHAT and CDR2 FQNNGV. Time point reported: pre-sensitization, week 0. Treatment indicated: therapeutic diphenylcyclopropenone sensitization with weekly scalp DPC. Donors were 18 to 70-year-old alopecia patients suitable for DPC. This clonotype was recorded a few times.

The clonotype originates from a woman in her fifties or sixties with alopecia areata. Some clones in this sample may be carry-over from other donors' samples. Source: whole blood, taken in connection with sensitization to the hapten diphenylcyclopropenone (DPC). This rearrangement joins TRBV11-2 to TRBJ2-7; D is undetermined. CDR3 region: CASSSSDRLREQYF. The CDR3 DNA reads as TGTGCCAGCAGCTCGTCCGATCGTCTCCGCGAGCAGTACTTC.